The 8 T cell receptor beta chains listed next were all sequenced from one sample in a study of T cell responses to AZD1222 COVID-19 vaccine. TCRdb's copy holds only in-frame clones and misses some; the assay was immunoSEQ multiplex PCR. The table has 130,000 to 150,000 clones, more than 85% seen once. The sample was peripheral blood, taken on day 0 of AZD1222 vaccination. The source of these receptors is an adult in good health.

This rearrangement joins TRBV2 to TRBJ1-2, with 8 nucleotides matching TRBD1. The CDR3 runs to 14 residues. The germline V gene encodes CDR1 SNHLY and CDR2 FYNNEI. The trim removed 4 bases at V and 7 bases at J, leaving 8 bases unmatched. CDR3 residues: CASSVDRGIGGYTF. CDR3 bases: TGTGCCAGCAGTGTAGACAGGGGCATTGGTGGCTACACCTTC.

This chain connects TRBV19 to TRBJ2-1, with TRBD1 matching 9 bases. CDR1 and CDR2 from the germline V gene are LNHDA and SQIVND (reference sequence). Trimming at V came to 9 bases and at J to 4 bases, leaving 4 bases not matched to a gene. The CDR3 consists of 13 residues. Here the CDR3 DNA reads TGTGCCAGCCGGGACAGGGTTTACAATGAGCAGTTCTTC. Protein product: CASRDRVYNEQFF.

CDR3 amino acids: CSVSGTGGANEKLFF. DNA of the CDR3: TGCAGCGTGTCCGGGACAGGGGGAGCTAATGAAAAACTGTTTTTT. This rearrangement joins TRBV29-1 to TRBJ1-4; 11 positions agree with TRBD1. The CDR3 consists of 15 residues. Per germline, CDR1 SQVTM and CDR2 ANQGSEA. Losses at the gene ends were 6 bases for V and 3 bases for J; bases not matched to a gene: 6.

This chain uses TRBV7-9 with TRBJ1-1; D remains unclear. The CDR3 length is 12 residues. Germline CDR1 and CDR2: SEHNR and FQNEAQ (reference sequence). Trimming removed 11 bases from V and 5 bases from J, with 15 bases in between. Here the CDR3 DNA reads TGTGCCTTCGGAGGAGGCAAGACTGAAGCTTTCTTT. It yields the protein CAFGGGKTEAFF. Looking up the rest from reference TRBV7-9 and TRBJ1-1 gives the full variable domain: DTGVSQNPRHKITKRGQNVTFRCDPISEHNRLYWYRQTLGQGPEFLTYFQNEAQLEKSRLLSDRFSAERPKGSFSTLEIQRTEQGDSAMYLCAFGGGKTEAFFGQGTRLTVV.

The J gene is TRBJ1-5, the V gene TRBV4-1; tentative D call: TRBD1 (6 bases). The germline CDR1 and CDR2 sequences are MGHRA and YSYEKL. The ends were cut back, 2 bases at V and 4 bases at J, with 15 bases in the middle. The CDR3 is 16 residues long. The CDR3 here is CASSQLVAGDNQPQHF. The CDR3 nucleotides read TGCGCCAGCAGCCAACTCGTGGCAGGGGATAATCAGCCCCAGCATTTT.

Only one count was recorded for this clone. The chain employs TRBV4-2 and TRBJ2-3; TRBD2 matches at 8 bases. The CDR3 extends over 14 amino acids. Germline lookup yields CDR1 LGHNA and CDR2 YNFKEQ. V was clipped by 4 bases and J by 3 bases; unmatched bases: 3. CDR3 sequence (DNA): TGTGCCAGCAGCCCGGGACTAGTAACAGATACGCAGTATTTT. Translating it yields CASSPGLVTDTQYF.

J is TRBJ2-7 and V is TRBV5-4; 8 nucleotides line up with TRBD2. CDR3 length: 17 amino acids. Losses at the gene ends were 0 bases for V and 0 bases for J; bases not matched to a gene: 8. The V gene's germline CDR1 is SGHNT and CDR2 YYREEE (reference sequence). CDR3 residues: CASSLGPSGPSSYEQYF. In DNA, the CDR3 is TGTGCCAGCAGCTTGGGGCCTAGCGGGCCAAGCTCCTACGAGCAGTACTTC.

Only one count was recorded for this clone. The J gene is TRBJ2-5, the V gene TRBV18; 7 positions match TRBD2. V was clipped by 3 bases and J by 4 bases; unmatched bases: 5. The CDR3 extends over 14 amino acids. Germline assignment: CDR1 KGHSH and CDR2 LQKENI. The CDR3 protein is CASSPGGSLETQYF. CDR3 DNA sequence: TGTGCCAGCTCACCTGGCGGGAGTTTAGAGACCCAGTACTTC.